Included here is one TCR beta chain sequence, with context. Its antigen is not known. This specimen comes from a study of cytomegalovirus exposure and HLA in healthy donors. Study-wide background: An earlier analysis found fewer than 140 million unique TCR beta sequences from around 180 million T cells.

The study's findings and limits: With high specificity and sensitivity, the classifier reportedly diagnosed cytomegalovirus status. Specific recognition of CMV antigens was confirmed in vitro for a few chains (all CMV-associated). Many donors shared some public TCRs, even though most TCR sequences were rare.

The germline V gene has CDR1 MNHNY and CDR2 SVGAGI (reference sequence). CDR3 length equals 14 residues. With 6 bases clipped from V and 3 bases from J, the junction kept 5 bases outside the gene matches. The PCR contained 60 Vbeta and 13 Jbeta primers. Measured with immunoSEQ multiplex PCR; TCRdb has only the in-frame clones, and not every one. The table shows roughly 200,000 clones, with more than 60% occurring only once. J is TRBJ1-1 and V is TRBV6-6, with 9 nucleotides matching TRBD1. The sequenced sample consisted of PBMCs. The sequence was obtained from a woman aged 55-70 years in good health and CMV-seropositive. The CDR3 region is CASSPTGGDTEAFF. The CDR3 region has the DNA TGTGCCAGCAGCCCAACAGGGGGCGACACTGAAGCTTTCTTT.